This is a list of T cell receptor beta chains from one sample in a study of shared clonotypes between healthy human individuals. Sequencing was performed with immunoSEQ multiplex PCR; in TCRdb, only in-frame clones are kept and a portion is missing. This sample has 1.6 million or so clones; approximately 98.5% occur once, and the top ten carry about 0.34%. Sequenced sample: naive CD4+ T cells sorted from blood. The receptors originated from a man aged 25-40 years in good health. Each CDR3 is given with its conserved first and last residue. D genes are given only for firm matches. The size entry is marked missing in some rows and otherwise reads once, few, many or a size class.

DNA: TGCGCCAGCAGCGGGACTAGCGCCTCCTACGAGCAGTACTTC
CDR3: CASSGTSASYEQYF
V: TRBV5-1
J: TRBJ2-7
D: TRBD2
size: .

DNA: TGTGCCAGCAGCGTGAGCCCACAGAGTGATCAGCCCCAGCATTTT
CDR3: CASSVSPQSDQPQHF
V: TRBV9
J: TRBJ1-5
D: .
size: .

DNA: TGTGCCAGCAGTCTCAGCGAAAAACTGTTTTTT
CDR3: CASSLSEKLFF
V: TRBV6-6
J: TRBJ1-4
D: .
size: .

DNA: TGTGCCAGCAGACTGGGACAGACTACAGATACGCAGTATTTT
CDR3: CASRLGQTTDTQYF
V: TRBV28
J: TRBJ2-3
D: TRBD1
size: .

DNA: TGTGCCAGCAGCTTAGAGCGGGAGCAGTACTTC
CDR3: CASSLEREQYF
V: TRBV5-5
J: TRBJ2-7
D: .
size: .

DNA: TGTGCCATCAAGACAGCTACTGGTGGGGCCAACGTCCTGACTTTC
CDR3: CAIKTATGGANVLTF
V: TRBV10-3
J: TRBJ2-6
D: .
size: .

DNA: TGTGCCAGCGGGTTCCTCAGGTCCTACGAGCAGTACTTC
CDR3: CASGFLRSYEQYF
V: TRBV6-1
J: TRBJ2-7
D: .
size: .

DNA: TGTGCCAGCAGCTTAGCAAGGGCGGACTCCGGAGACTTC
CDR3: CASSLARADSGDF
V: TRBV7-9
J: TRBJ2-7
D: .
size: few

DNA: TGTGCCAGCAGCAACCACGCTAGCGGGAGTGGCGAGCAGTACTTC
CDR3: CASSNHASGSGEQYF
V: TRBV28
J: TRBJ2-7
D: TRBD2
size: .

DNA: TGTGCCAGCAGCTTGGACTTGACCAACTCCTACGAGCAGTACTTC
CDR3: CASSLDLTNSYEQYF
V: TRBV5-6
J: TRBJ2-7
D: .
size: .

DNA: TGTGCCAGTAACGCCCTACTAGCGGGAGGAAACAATGAGCAGTTCTTC
CDR3: CASNALLAGGNNEQFF
V: TRBV27
J: TRBJ2-1
D: TRBD2
size: .

DNA: TGTGCCAGCAGCACCCGCGCCATACCCTACGAGCAGTACTTC
CDR3: CASSTRAIPYEQYF
V: TRBV9
J: TRBJ2-7
D: .
size: .

DNA: TGTGCCAGTAGTGTGACAGGGGGCACAGATACGCAGTATTTT
CDR3: CASSVTGGTDTQYF
V: TRBV19
J: TRBJ2-3
D: TRBD1
size: once

DNA: TGTGCCAGCGCGTACTCTAGCAATCAGCCCCAGCATTTT
CDR3: CASAYSSNQPQHF
V: TRBV2
J: TRBJ1-5
D: .
size: .

DNA: TGTGCTAGCAGCCTCAGGGACAGGGTGGGAGAGACCCAGTACTTC
CDR3: CASSLRDRVGETQYF
V: TRBV7-7
J: TRBJ2-5
D: TRBD1
size: .

DNA: TGTGCCAGCAGCCCCGGGACTACCTACAATGAGCAGTTCTTC
CDR3: CASSPGTTYNEQFF
V: TRBV11-3
J: TRBJ2-1
D: TRBD2
size: .

DNA: TGTGCCAGCTCACCACCGGAGGGACTACCAACCTACGAGCAGTACTTC
CDR3: CASSPPEGLPTYEQYF
V: TRBV18
J: TRBJ2-7
D: TRBD2
size: once

DNA: TGTGCCAGCAGCGGAAGGAGATTACTTAATGAAAAACTGTTTTTT
CDR3: CASSGRRLLNEKLFF
V: TRBV7-8
J: TRBJ1-4
D: .
size: .

DNA: TGTGCCAGCAGTCTCGGGGGAGGGTTGATGACAGATACGCAGTATTTT
CDR3: CASSLGGGLMTDTQYF
V: TRBV2
J: TRBJ2-3
D: TRBD2
size: .

DNA: TGCGCCAGCAGCTTGAGTGGGGAGTTGTACGAGCAGTACTTC
CDR3: CASSLSGELYEQYF
V: TRBV4-1
J: TRBJ2-7
D: .
size: .

DNA: TGTGCCAGCAGCCAACGCACCTCGGGAGTTCAGCCCCAGCATTTT
CDR3: CASSQRTSGVQPQHF
V: TRBV16
J: TRBJ1-5
D: .
size: .

DNA: TGTGCCAGCAGCTTAGGACCTCCGGGGTCCTCCTACAATGAGCAGTTCTTC
CDR3: CASSLGPPGSSYNEQFF
V: TRBV11-3
J: TRBJ2-1
D: .
size: .

DNA: TGTGCCAGCAGTCAGGGACAGCTCCAACAGCCCCAGCATTTT
CDR3: CASSQGQLQQPQHF
V: TRBV28
J: TRBJ1-5
D: TRBD1
size: .

DNA: TGCAGCGTTTTGGGCCGGGACTTTTCCACAGATACGCAGTATTTT
CDR3: CSVLGRDFSTDTQYF
V: TRBV29-1
J: TRBJ2-3
D: .
size: once

DNA: TGTGCCAGCAGACCCCAGGGTGCCACTGAAGCTTTCTTT
CDR3: CASRPQGATEAFF
V: TRBV6-1
J: TRBJ1-1
D: .
size: .

DNA: TGTGCCAGCAGTGTAACCACGAATCAGCCCCAGCATTTT
CDR3: CASSVTTNQPQHF
V: TRBV6-1
J: TRBJ1-5
D: .
size: .

DNA: TGCAGCGTTGAATCCGGGGGGGTTAATGAAAAACTGTTTTTT
CDR3: CSVESGGVNEKLFF
V: TRBV29-1
J: TRBJ1-4
D: .
size: .

DNA: TGTGCCAGCAGCTTGGGACAGGGGTTCACAGATACGCAGTATTTT
CDR3: CASSLGQGFTDTQYF
V: TRBV5-8
J: TRBJ2-3
D: TRBD1
size: .

DNA: TGTGCCAGCAGTGAATCGGGGGTTTATGGCTACACCTTC
CDR3: CASSESGVYGYTF
V: TRBV6-1
J: TRBJ1-2
D: .
size: .

DNA: TGCAGTGGGGGACTAGCGTACGAGCAGTACTTC
CDR3: CSGGLAYEQYF
V: TRBV20-1
J: TRBJ2-7
D: TRBD2
size: .

DNA: TGTGCCAGCAGCTTAGTAAAGGTGCCCACAGATACGCAGTATTTT
CDR3: CASSLVKVPTDTQYF
V: TRBV7-2
J: TRBJ2-3
D: .
size: .

DNA: TGTGCCAGCAGAGAACAGGGTCATGAGCAGTTCTTC
CDR3: CASREQGHEQFF
V: TRBV2
J: TRBJ2-1
D: .
size: .

DNA: TGTGCCAGCAGTACACACAGGGGGCAAGGAACTGAAGCTTTCTTT
CDR3: CASSTHRGQGTEAFF
V: TRBV27
J: TRBJ1-1
D: TRBD1
size: .

DNA: TGTGCAGGGGGAGGGAGTAGTGGTGGCTACACCTTC
CDR3: CAGGGSSGGYTF
V: TRBV2
J: TRBJ1-2
D: .
size: .

DNA: TGTGCCATCAGTGCGGGAGATGAAAAACTGTTTTTT
CDR3: CAISAGDEKLFF
V: TRBV10-3
J: TRBJ1-4
D: .
size: .

DNA: TGCGCCAGCAGCTCAGGGGAGGACGCAGATACGCAGTATTTT
CDR3: CASSSGEDADTQYF
V: TRBV5-1
J: TRBJ2-3
D: .
size: .